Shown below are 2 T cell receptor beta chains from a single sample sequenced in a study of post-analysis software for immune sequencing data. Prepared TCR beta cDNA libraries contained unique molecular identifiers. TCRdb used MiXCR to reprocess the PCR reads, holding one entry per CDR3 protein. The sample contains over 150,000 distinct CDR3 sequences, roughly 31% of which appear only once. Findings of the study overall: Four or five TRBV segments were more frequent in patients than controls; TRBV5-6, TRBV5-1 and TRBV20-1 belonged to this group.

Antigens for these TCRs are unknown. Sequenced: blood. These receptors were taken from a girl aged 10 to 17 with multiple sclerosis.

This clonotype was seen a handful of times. The CDR3 sequence is CSARPSSGRGSYEQYF. CDR3 DNA sequence: TGCAGTGCTAGACCATCCAGCGGGAGAGGATCCTACGAGCAGTACTTC. V is TRBV20-1 and J is TRBJ2-7; 8 positions match TRBD2. V was clipped by 2 bases and J by 1 base; unmatched bases: 10. The germline V gene encodes CDR1 DFQATT and CDR2 SNEGSKA (reference sequence). The CDR3 length is 16 residues.

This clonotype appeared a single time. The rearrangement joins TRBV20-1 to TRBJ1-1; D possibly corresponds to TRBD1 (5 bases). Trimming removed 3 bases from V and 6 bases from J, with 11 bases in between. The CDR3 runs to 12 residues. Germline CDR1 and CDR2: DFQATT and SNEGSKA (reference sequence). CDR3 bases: TGCAGTGCTAGGACCAGGGTCCCTGAAGCTTTCTTT. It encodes CSARTRVPEAFF.